Below, 16 T cell receptor beta chains from the same sample are listed, as sequenced in a study of blood T cells in healthy people across ages (dated by TCRdb to between 2014 and 2016). Library generation was performed with 5' RACE. TCRdb lists the instrument as Illumina HiSeq 2500. A second 7 to 11 cycle PCR used a sample-barcoded 5' primer and a J-beta primer mix. Using fastp at Q25 and MiXCR, TCRdb reprocessed the public reads and kept productive beta chains. Rows merge per CDR3 protein into single entries with the most common DNA and genes. The sample table records 540,000 or so distinct CDR3 sequences; around 48% of these occur just once. 20% to 25% of the sample is taken by the ten largest. The sample was blood. The receptors come from a man at least 80 years old in good health.

A remark on this clonotype: Since a much larger clone is just one base distant, this may be a read error. The V and J genes are TRBV7-6 and TRBJ2-7; D is ambiguous. From germline, CDR1 is SGHVS and CDR2 FNYEAQ. This CDR3 has 13 amino acids. For the CDR3, the DNA is TGTACCAGCAGCGTAGCAAGTACCTACGAGCAGTACTTC. Translating gives CTSSVASTYEQYF.

This clonotype was detected only a few times. V is TRBV4-3 and J is TRBJ2-1; D might be TRBD2 (5 bases). Germline values: CDR1 LGHNA, CDR2 YSLEER. V was pared by 1 base and J by 2 bases, with 15 bases between. This CDR3 has 17 residues. In DNA, the CDR3 is TGCGCCAGCAGCCAAGTCCGTGGGAGCGGCGCCTACAATGAGCAGTTCTTC. It yields the protein CASSQVRGSGAYNEQFF.

The V and J genes are TRBV7-3 and TRBJ2-5; possibly TRBD1 for D (6 bases). The CDR3 extends over 15 amino acids. Trimming shortened V by 5 bases and J by 11 bases, and 24 bases separated the two germline ends. CDR1 is SGHTA and CDR2 is FQGTGA in the germline V gene. CDR3 coding DNA: TGTGCCAGCAGCCCCCAACAGGGACCCCTTAACAAGCAGTACTTC. This sequence encodes CASSPQQGPLNKQYF.

The J gene is TRBJ2-3, the V gene TRBV12-3 or TRBV12-4; 9 bases are a match to TRBD2. The CDR3 is 16 amino acids. V lost 7 bases to trimming and J lost 0 bases; unmatched junction nucleotides: 8. In nucleotides, the CDR3 is TGTGCCAGCAACTTACTAGCGGGCTATAGCACAGATACGCAGTATTTT. It encodes CASNLLAGYSTDTQYF.

This chain links TRBV15 with TRBJ2-1; 8 bases line up with TRBD2. Germline CDR1 LNHNV, CDR2 YYDKDF (reference sequence). Germline trimming cut 5 bases from V and 13 bases from J; bases unmatched to any gene: 7. The CDR3 runs 12 residues. CDR3 sequence: CATSGAGETQFF. The CDR3 region has the DNA TGTGCCACCAGCGGAGCGGGAGAGACCCAGTTCTTC.

This clonotype came up a few times. The chain carries TRBV29-1 and TRBJ2-4, with D unresolved. V gave up 5 bases and J gave up 0 bases, with 17 bases separating them. Germline V gene lookup returns CDR1 SQVTM and CDR2 ANQGSEA. The CDR3 consists of 16 residues. The CDR3: CSVWVAVGLAKNIQYF. The CDR3 DNA reads as TGCAGCGTTTGGGTCGCTGTGGGTCTAGCCAAAAACATTCAGTACTTC.

The rearrangement joins TRBV5-1 to TRBJ2-4; D perhaps matches TRBD1 (6 bases). The J call may be mistaken, given a closer DNA end match to TRBJ2-7. The CDR3 loop spans 15 amino acids. Germline V gives CDR1 SGHRS, CDR2 YFSETQ. CDR3 residues: CASSLETRGTYEQYF. In DNA form, the CDR3 reads TGCGCCAGCAGCTTGGAAACCAGGGGCACCTACGAGCAGTACTTC.

The J gene is TRBJ1-2, the V gene TRBV6-6; 7 bases map to TRBD1. The germline V gene encodes CDR1 MNHNY and CDR2 SVGAGI (reference sequence). The CDR3 runs 12 residues. Trimming cost V 6 bases and J 7 bases; bases outside gene matches: 5. CDR3 nucleotide sequence: TGTGCCAGCAGAGACAGGGATGTTGGCTACACCTTC. Protein sequence: CASRDRDVGYTF.

This clonotype was picked up a small number of times. V usage is TRBV4-3 and J usage is TRBJ2-7, with 11 bases matching TRBD1. The V and J ends lost 1 base and 4 bases, in that order; junction bases with no gene match: 6. Germline loops: CDR1 LGHNA, CDR2 YSLEER. The CDR3 is made up of 16 amino acids. This chain's CDR3 is CASSQALGTGGYEQYF. The CDR3 DNA follows: TGCGCCAGCAGCCAAGCCTTGGGGACAGGGGGATACGAGCAGTACTTC.

This clonotype showed up just a few times. This rearrangement joins TRBV28 to TRBJ2-3, with 9 bases aligning to TRBD2. CDR1 and CDR2 from the germline V gene are MDHEN and SYDVKM. V was pared by 3 bases and J by 7 bases, with 11 bases of the junction left unmatched. This CDR3 spans 16 amino acids. The CDR3 sequence is CASSLTAGGPHYTQYF. DNA of the CDR3: TGTGCCAGCAGTTTGACCGCGGGAGGGCCTCATTATACGCAGTATTTT.

This chain uses TRBV7-9 with TRBJ1-5; no clear D. In germline, CDR1 is SEHNR, CDR2 FQNEAQ (reference sequence). This CDR3 is built from 14 residues. Trimming left V 1 base short and J 9 bases short, with 13 bases between. CDR3 region: CASSLDGGIMPQHF. The DNA for the CDR3 is TGTGCCAGCAGCTTAGACGGAGGAATCATGCCCCAGCATTTT.

This chain connects TRBV20-1 to TRBJ2-5; D tentatively fits TRBD1 or TRBD2 (6 bases each). The J call may be in error: the DNA end matches TRBJ2-7 better. The germline CDR1 and CDR2 sequences are DFQATT and SNEGSKA (reference sequence). The CDR3 length is 11 residues. The CDR3 loop is CSPSRGHEQYF. Here the CDR3 DNA reads TGCAGTCCTTCTCGGGGGCACGAGCAGTACTTC.

This chain connects TRBV20-1 to TRBJ2-7, with 13 bases matching TRBD2. The CDR3 extends over 18 amino acids. Germline CDR1 reads DFQATT; CDR2 reads SNEGSKA (reference sequence). V was clipped by 3 bases and J by 2 bases; unmatched bases: 13. The DNA for the CDR3 is TGCAGTGCTAGGGGACTAGCGGGAAATGTCCTGGAGGCCTACGAGCAGTACTTC. The encoded protein is CSARGLAGNVLEAYEQYF.

This sequence joins TRBV7-9 and TRBJ2-2; TRBD2 matches at 8 bases. The CDR3 has 14 amino acids. From germline, CDR1 is SEHNR and CDR2 FQNEAQ (reference sequence). V shed 11 bases, J shed 2 bases, and the junction held 7 bases outside the gene matches. The CDR3 here is CARGGRTNTGELFF. The CDR3 DNA reads as TGTGCCCGCGGGGGGCGTACCAACACCGGGGAGCTGTTTTTT.

For the CDR3, the DNA is TGTGCCAGTAGTATAGCGGGACTAAGGAATGAGCAGTTCTTC. Residues: CASSIAGLRNEQFF. The rearrangement links TRBV19 to TRBJ2-1, with 7 bases that match TRBD2. CDR1 and CDR2 (germline): LNHDA, SQIVND (reference sequence). This CDR3 region has 14 residues. J gave up 7 bases and V 1 base, and 4 bases lay outside the gene matches.

The chain is built from TRBV20-1 and TRBJ2-5; TRBD1 matches at 8 bases. This CDR3 has 13 amino acids. V lost 4 bases to trimming and J lost 4 bases; unmatched junction nucleotides: 5. CDR1 is DFQATT and CDR2 is SNEGSKA in the germline V gene (reference sequence). CDR3 DNA: TGCAGTGCTACAGACAGGGGTAGAGAGACCCAGTACTTC. Translating it yields CSATDRGRETQYF.